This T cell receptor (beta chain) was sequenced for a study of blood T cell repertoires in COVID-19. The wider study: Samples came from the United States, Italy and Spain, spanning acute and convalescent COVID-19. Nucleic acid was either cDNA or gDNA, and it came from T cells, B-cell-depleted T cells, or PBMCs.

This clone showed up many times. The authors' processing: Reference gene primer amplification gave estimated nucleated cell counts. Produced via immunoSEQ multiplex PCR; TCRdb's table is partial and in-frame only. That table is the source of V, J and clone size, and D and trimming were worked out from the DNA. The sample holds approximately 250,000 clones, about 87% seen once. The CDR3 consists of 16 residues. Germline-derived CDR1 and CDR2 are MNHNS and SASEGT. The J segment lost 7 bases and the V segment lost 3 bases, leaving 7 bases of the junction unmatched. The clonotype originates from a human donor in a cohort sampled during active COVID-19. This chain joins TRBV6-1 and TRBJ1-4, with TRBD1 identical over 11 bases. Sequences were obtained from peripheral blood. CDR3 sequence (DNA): TGTGCCAGCAGTGAGCGGTCAGGGACAGGGGGTGAAAAACTGTTTTTT. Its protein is CASSERSGTGGEKLFF.